The 24 T cell receptor beta chains reported below all come from one sample, sequenced in a study of shared clonotypes between healthy human individuals. Clones were read by immunoSEQ multiplex PCR, and TCRdb kept only the in-frame ones, dropping some. The data show over a million clones, approximately 97% seen once. Sequencing was performed on naive CD4+ T cells sorted from blood. As to subset: CD45RA+ positively selected. These receptor sequences come from a man aged 25 to 45 in good health.

The V and J genes are TRBV5-1 and TRBJ2-6; D is undetermined. Germline-derived CDR1 and CDR2 are SGHRS and YFSETQ. This CDR3 comprises 15 residues. The V and J ends lost 0 bases and 2 bases respectively, with 6 bases between them. DNA for the CDR3: TGCGCCAGCAGCTTGGCCCTTCCTGGGGCCAACGTCCTGACTTTC. Translating gives CASSLALPGANVLTF.

Written as DNA, the CDR3 is TGCGCCAGCAGCTTGGCCGGAGACTACAGGGACTCCACAGATACGCAGTATTTT. Translation gives CASSLAGDYRDSTDTQYF. The chain joins TRBV5-1 to TRBJ2-3; possibly TRBD1 or TRBD2 for D (6 bases each). Germline V gives CDR1 SGHRS, CDR2 YFSETQ. V was cut by 0 bases and J by 2 bases, with 19 bases left in between. The CDR3 runs to 18 residues. Filled out from reference TRBV5-1 and TRBJ2-3, the complete variable domain reads KAGVTQTPRYLIKTRGQQVTLSCSPISGHRSVSWYQQTPGQGLQFLFEYFSETQRNKGNFPGRFSGRQFSNSRSEMNVSTLELGDSALYLCASSLAGDYRDSTDTQYFGPGTRLTVL.

This chain joins TRBV5-1 and TRBJ2-3; the match to TRBD1 covers 8 bases. This CDR3 has 15 residues. V lost 4 bases and J lost 4; bases outside the gene matches: 8. Looked up from germline, CDR1 is SGHRS and CDR2 is YFSETQ. DNA of the CDR3: TGCGCCAGCAGCCTGCTACGGGACAGGTCAGATACGCAGTATTTT. Translating gives CASSLLRDRSDTQYF.

This clone was recorded once. The chain joins TRBV27 to TRBJ2-1, with D possibly TRBD2 on 5 matching bases. The V gene's germline CDR1 is MNHEY and CDR2 SMNVEV (reference sequence). Trimming took off 6 bases at V and 4 bases at J, with 28 bases between the two ends. The CDR3 totals 19 residues. The DNA for the CDR3 is TGTGCCAGCAGCCCGGTACGGTTTCTGGGGAGTGACCATTACAATGAGCAGTTCTTC. Residues: CASSPVRFLGSDHYNEQFF.

This clone was recorded only once. The genes are TRBV6-5 and TRBJ2-3; TRBD2 matches at 8 bases. The CDR3 has 15 residues. Losses at the gene ends were 6 bases for V and 1 base for J; bases not matched to a gene: 6. Germline V gives CDR1 MNHEY, CDR2 SVGAGI. CDR3: CASRVSGSGTDTQYF. The CDR3 coding sequence is TGTGCCAGCAGAGTCAGCGGGAGTGGCACAGATACGCAGTATTTT.

The chain carries TRBV19 and TRBJ2-7; 10 bases match TRBD1. The CDR3 has 15 residues. Trimming took 5 bases from V and 4 from J; bases not matched to a gene: 8. Germline loops: CDR1 LNHDA, CDR2 SQIVND (reference sequence). The DNA for the CDR3 is TGTGCCAGTAGTTTTACCGGACAGGGGGAGTACGAGCAGTACTTC. It is translated as CASSFTGQGEYEQYF.

The sample holds a few counts of this clone. V gene TRBV11-2 combines with J gene TRBJ2-2; a weak D match, TRBD2 (6 bases). CDR3 length equals 16 residues. Germline CDR1 SGHAT, CDR2 FQNNGV. V lost 3 bases and J lost 7, with 18 bases in between. The CDR3 DNA is TGTGCCAGCAGCTTTATCCTCGGGACTGATAGCGGGGAGCTGTTTTTT. Its translation is CASSFILGTDSGELFF.

The CDR3 DNA follows: TGTGCCACCAGCAGAGGGGGACGAGTCAAGTCAGAGACCCAGTACTTC. It yields the protein CATSRGGRVKSETQYF. The gene calls are TRBV15 and TRBJ2-5; D possibly uses TRBD1 or TRBD2 (5 bases each). The CDR3 totals 16 residues. V gave up 1 base and J gave up 4 bases, with 16 bases separating them. Per germline, CDR1 LNHNV and CDR2 YYDKDF (reference sequence).

The count of this clone is one. CDR3 in DNA: TGTGCCAGCAGTCCGCCCCCGGGAAGAAACATTCAGTACTTC. Protein sequence: CASSPPPGRNIQYF. This chain links TRBV28 with TRBJ2-4; tentatively, D is TRBD2 (5 bases). This CDR3 contains 14 residues. V lost 5 bases, J lost 6 bases, and 14 bases lay in between. Looked up from germline, CDR1 is MDHEN and CDR2 is SYDVKM.

The chain carries TRBV7-6 and TRBJ2-7; 9 nucleotides line up with TRBD2. The J segment lost 3 bases and the V segment lost 3 bases, leaving 18 bases of the junction unmatched. The germline V gene has CDR1 SGHVS and CDR2 FNYEAQ. The CDR3 is 19 amino acids. DNA for the CDR3: TGTGCCAGCAGCTTCCTCGGGCAGGGACGGACTAGCGCATTCTACGAGCAGTACTTC. It yields the protein CASSFLGQGRTSAFYEQYF.

About this clone: One end of the junction fails to match germline, which may point to a read error. This sequence joins TRBV28 and TRBJ1-4; D is ambiguous. The germline CDR1 and CDR2 sequences are MDHEN and SYDVKM. The CDR3 consists of 11 residues. The CDR3 region has the DNA TGTGCCAGCAGTTTGTGGAATGAATCTGTTTTT. The encoded protein is CASSLWNESVF.

This clone was counted once. This sequence joins TRBV5-4 and TRBJ2-7; D is possibly TRBD1 or TRBD2 (5 bases each). Germline V gene lookup returns CDR1 SGHNT and CDR2 YYREEE (reference sequence). CDR3 length: 14 residues. Trimming took 6 bases from V and 2 from J, leaving 15 bases between them. CDR3 amino acids: CASTNEGSAYEQYF. CDR3 DNA: TGTGCCAGCACCAATGAGGGGTCGGCCTACGAGCAGTACTTC.

The genes are TRBV7-9 and TRBJ2-7; TRBD1 matches at 8 bases. This CDR3 has 14 amino acids. V shed 3 bases, J shed 4 bases, and the junction held 5 bases outside the gene matches. CDR1 and CDR2 from the germline V gene are SEHNR and FQNEAQ (reference sequence). CDR3 bases: TGTGCCAGCAGCTTTCTGACAGGGGTTTACGAGCAGTACTTC. It yields the protein CASSFLTGVYEQYF.

The chain is built from TRBV2 and TRBJ2-5; 7 nucleotides line up with TRBD2. Germline V gene sequence: CDR1 SNHLY, CDR2 FYNNEI. This CDR3 region has 15 residues. J lost 0 bases, V lost 5 bases, and 6 bases had no gene match. As DNA, the CDR3 is TGTGCCAGCAGTTCGGGGGGTCGGTACCAAGAGACCCAGTACTTC. It encodes CASSSGGRYQETQYF.

This clone was recorded once. The chain recombines TRBV9 with TRBJ2-3; TRBD2 aligns across 12 bases. V shed 4 bases and J 5 bases; nucleotides not matched to a gene: 5. Germline loops: CDR1 SGDLS, CDR2 YYNGEE. The CDR3 runs to 15 residues. The CDR3 DNA sequence: TGTGCCAGCAGCCAGGGACTAGCGGGTAAAGATACGCAGTATTTT. Its protein product is CASSQGLAGKDTQYF. Based on the CDR3 plus reference TRBV9 and TRBJ2-3, the full variable domain is DSGVTQTPKHLITATGQRVTLRCSPRSGDLSVYWYQQSLDQGLQFLIQYYNGEERAKGNILERFSAQQFPDLHSELNLSSLELGDSALYFCASSQGLAGKDTQYFGPGTRLTVL.

The chain joins TRBV7-2 to TRBJ2-1, with D unresolved. Germline V lookup: CDR1 SGHTA, CDR2 FQGNSA. The germline V and J ends were trimmed by 5 bases and 5 bases, with 16 bases remaining between them. The CDR3 has 15 residues. Here the CDR3 DNA reads TGTGCCAGCAGCCCGCAAGCCCTAGTGAACAATGAGCAGTTCTTC. It encodes CASSPQALVNNEQFF. Full variable domain (outside the CDR3, taken from reference TRBV7-2 and TRBJ2-1): GAGVSQSPSNKVTEKGKDVELRCDPISGHTALYWYRQSLGQGLEFLIYFQGNSAPDKSGLPSDRFSAERTGGSVSTLTIQRTQQEDSAVYLCASSPQALVNNEQFFGPGTRLTVL.

The genes are TRBV5-1 and TRBJ2-3; TRBD2 matches 9 bases. V lost 4 bases to trimming and J lost 2 bases; unmatched junction nucleotides: 8. Germline V gene data show CDR1 as SGHRS and CDR2 as YFSETQ. CDR3 size: 16 residues. In DNA, the CDR3 is TGCGCCAGCAGCCTGACGACTAGCGGTAACACAGATACGCAGTATTTT. It specifies CASSLTTSGNTDTQYF. The whole variable domain, filled in from reference TRBV5-1 and TRBJ2-3, reads KAGVTQTPRYLIKTRGQQVTLSCSPISGHRSVSWYQQTPGQGLQFLFEYFSETQRNKGNFPGRFSGRQFSNSRSEMNVSTLELGDSALYLCASSLTTSGNTDTQYFGPGTRLTVL.

The V and J genes are TRBV28 and TRBJ2-4; weak D call: TRBD2 (5 bases). CDR3 length: 11 residues. The V end was cut by 4 bases, the J end by 9 bases, with 7 bases between. Germline CDR1 and CDR2: MDHEN and SYDVKM. CDR3 residues: CASSSGLIQYF. In DNA form, the CDR3 reads TGTGCCAGCAGTTCTGGACTCATTCAGTACTTC.

The genes are TRBV5-4 and TRBJ2-3; D not certain. In germline, CDR1 is SGHNT, CDR2 YYREEE (reference sequence). This CDR3 comprises 14 residues. With 4 bases removed from V and 2 bases from J, the gap between germline ends came to 11 bases. As DNA, the CDR3 is TGTGCCAGCAGCCCACCGGGCACCACAGATACGCAGTATTTT. Its translation: CASSPPGTTDTQYF.

The chain links TRBV7-9 to TRBJ2-7, with a weak D call TRBD2 (6 bases). The V gene lost 3 bases and the J gene lost 0 bases, with 12 bases spanning the gap. Germline lookup yields CDR1 SEHNR and CDR2 FQNEAQ (reference sequence). The length of the CDR3 is 15 residues. CDR3 amino acids: CASSLGNGGSYEQYF. The CDR3 nucleotides are TGTGCCAGCAGCTTGGGGAACGGGGGCTCCTACGAGCAGTACTTC.

This chain connects TRBV10-3 to TRBJ1-5; 7 bases are shared with TRBD1. Germline V gene sequence: CDR1 ENHRY, CDR2 SYGVKD. The length of the CDR3 is 16 residues. The trim removed 3 bases at V and 2 bases at J, leaving 7 bases unmatched. The CDR3 nucleotides are TGTGCCATCAGTGAAACAGGGGCGAATGGCAATCAGCCCCAGCATTTT. Its protein product is CAISETGANGNQPQHF.

A single count supports this clone. V usage is TRBV20-1 and J usage is TRBJ2-1; perhaps TRBD2 as D (6 bases). The CDR3 sequence is 11 residues long. The germline V gene encodes CDR1 DFQATT and CDR2 SNEGSKA (reference sequence). The V end lost 4 bases, the J end lost 11 bases, and 12 bases lay between the germline ends. Here the CDR3 DNA reads TGCAGTGCTATAGCGGCCGGGAAGCAGTTCTTC. It encodes CSAIAAGKQFF.

J is TRBJ2-3 and V is TRBV30; 8 bases are shared with TRBD2. CDR3 length: 15 residues. The trim removed 5 bases at V and 2 bases at J, leaving 9 bases unmatched. The germline CDR1 and CDR2 sequences are GTSNPN and SVGIG (reference sequence). CDR3 amino acids: CAWGPLAGLTDTQYF. CDR3 DNA sequence: TGTGCCTGGGGTCCTTTAGCGGGACTCACAGATACGCAGTATTTT.

This rearrangement joins TRBV7-9 to TRBJ2-7; D perhaps matches TRBD2 (6 bases). This CDR3 is 14 amino acids long. Germline CDR1 is SEHNR and CDR2 is FQNEAQ (reference sequence). The V end lost 3 bases, the J end lost 1 base, and 10 bases lay between the germline ends. The CDR3 nucleotides are TGTGCCAGCAGCTTCCGGGAGTGGTCCTACGAGCAGTACTTC. Residues: CASSFREWSYEQYF. Combining the CDR3 with reference TRBV7-9 and TRBJ2-7 gives the whole variable domain DTGVSQNPRHKITKRGQNVTFRCDPISEHNRLYWYRQTLGQGPEFLTYFQNEAQLEKSRLLSDRFSAERPKGSFSTLEIQRTEQGDSAMYLCASSFREWSYEQYFGPGTRLTVT.